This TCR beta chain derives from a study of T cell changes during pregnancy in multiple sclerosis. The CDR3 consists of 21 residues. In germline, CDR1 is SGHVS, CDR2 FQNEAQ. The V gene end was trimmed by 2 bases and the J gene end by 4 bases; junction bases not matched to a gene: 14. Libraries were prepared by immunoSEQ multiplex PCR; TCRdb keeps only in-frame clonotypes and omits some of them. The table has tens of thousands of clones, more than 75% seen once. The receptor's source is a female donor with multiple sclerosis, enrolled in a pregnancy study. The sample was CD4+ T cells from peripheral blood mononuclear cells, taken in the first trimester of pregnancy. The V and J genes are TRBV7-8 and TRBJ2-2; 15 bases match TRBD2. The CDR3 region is CASSLRPGLAGGTGGTGELFF. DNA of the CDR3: TGTGCCAGCAGCTTACGACCGGGACTAGCGGGAGGAACGGGGGGCACCGGGGAGCTGTTTTTT. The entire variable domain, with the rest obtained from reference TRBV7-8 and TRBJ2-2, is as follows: GAGVSQSPRYKVAKRGQDVALRCDPISGHVSLFWYQQALGQGPEFLTYFQNEAQLDKSGLPSDRFFAERPEGSVSTLKIQRTQQEDSAVYLCASSLRPGLAGGTGGTGELFFGEGSRLTVL.